These T cell receptor beta chains were read from a single sample in a study of vaccination and CD4 T cells after COVID-19. Antigens for these TCRs are unknown. TCRdb ran MiXCR on the PCR reads and lists one entry per CDR3 protein. The sample yields 20,000 to 30,000 distinct CDR3 sequences, about 54% seen once. Sequencing was performed on CD4+ T cells from blood, cultured in vitro. All receptors come from a human donor who had recovered from COVID-19. Both conserved end residues are part of each CDR3. The order of the fields is CDR3 length, clone size, V gene, CDR3 protein. Expanded clones are given a class, and other clones once, few, many or no size at all.

cdr3_length: 14
clone_size: .
v_call: TRBV7-2
cdr3_aa: CASTSVTGSDGYTF

cdr3_length: 14
clone_size: few
v_call: TRBV5-5
cdr3_aa: CASSPGQGLETQYF

cdr3_length: 12
clone_size: .
v_call: TRBV7-8
cdr3_aa: CASSRSNQPQHF

cdr3_length: 13
clone_size: few
v_call: TRBV7-9
cdr3_aa: CASSLGQGDGYTF

cdr3_length: 15
clone_size: .
v_call: TRBV7-2
cdr3_aa: CASSAGTAKHNEQFF

cdr3_length: 15
clone_size: .
v_call: TRBV6-2/TRBV6-3
cdr3_aa: CASSPGQGAVGPQHF

cdr3_length: 14
clone_size: once
v_call: TRBV2
cdr3_aa: CASSRIQRAYEQYF

cdr3_length: 12
clone_size: .
v_call: TRBV28
cdr3_aa: CASSLQHNEQFF

cdr3_length: 17
clone_size: few
v_call: TRBV6-2/TRBV6-3
cdr3_aa: CASSSRRWDTSNQPQHF

cdr3_length: 15
clone_size: .
v_call: TRBV11-2
cdr3_aa: CASSSGGRMADTQYF

cdr3_length: 13
clone_size: .
v_call: TRBV7-6
cdr3_aa: CASSPGISGELFF

cdr3_length: 15
clone_size: .
v_call: TRBV6-5
cdr3_aa: CASSYSTQGGTEAFF

cdr3_length: 17
clone_size: once
v_call: TRBV11-3
cdr3_aa: CASSLGSGRRGNQPQHF

cdr3_length: 14
clone_size: few
v_call: TRBV20-1
cdr3_aa: CSARDLSRANGYTF

cdr3_length: 13
clone_size: .
v_call: TRBV29-1
cdr3_aa: CSVDGGLNTEAFF

cdr3_length: 14
clone_size: .
v_call: TRBV19
cdr3_aa: CASSSQQPGNTIYF

cdr3_length: 15
clone_size: .
v_call: TRBV4-2
cdr3_aa: CASSHTGSDSYEQYF

cdr3_length: 13
clone_size: .
v_call: TRBV6-1
cdr3_aa: CASSVQGVTEAFF

cdr3_length: 16
clone_size: .
v_call: TRBV11-2
cdr3_aa: CASSAFGQNPSDTQCF

cdr3_length: 10
clone_size: .
v_call: TRBV20-1
cdr3_aa: CSAPGPEAFF

cdr3_length: 14
clone_size: .
v_call: TRBV19
cdr3_aa: CASNTARMNEKLFF

cdr3_length: 14
clone_size: .
v_call: TRBV5-1
cdr3_aa: CASSEASGANVLTF

cdr3_length: 13
clone_size: .
v_call: TRBV12-3/TRBV12-4
cdr3_aa: CASGETLGYGYTF

cdr3_length: 15
clone_size: few
v_call: TRBV11-3
cdr3_aa: CASSPGGHGDYEQYF

cdr3_length: 13
clone_size: .
v_call: TRBV7-9
cdr3_aa: CASSLGGTGELFF

cdr3_length: 15
clone_size: .
v_call: TRBV5-4
cdr3_aa: CASSQGTSGRGTQYF

cdr3_length: 14
clone_size: few
v_call: TRBV19
cdr3_aa: CASTLGGAGQPQHF

cdr3_length: 14
clone_size: .
v_call: TRBV6-1
cdr3_aa: CASKKTGVGTEAFF